Listed below are T cell receptor beta chains from one sample, sequenced in a study of graft-versus-host responses after intestinal transplantation. Measured with immunoSEQ multiplex PCR; TCRdb has only the in-frame clones, and not every one. The sample contains roughly 56,000 clones, under 95% of which appear only once. The sequencing used PBMCs, collected about 120 days after intestinal transplantation. The receptors were gathered from a human patient who received an intestinal transplant, so some T cells may come from the graft donor. CDR3s include the opening cysteine and the closing phenylalanine or tryptophan. The D gene is left open where the match is weak. Clone size, where shown, is once, few, many, or a class for clones that have expanded.

clone size | D gene | J gene | V gene | CDR3 DNA | CDR3 protein
NA | TRBD2 | TRBJ2-1 | TRBV11-2 | TGTGCCAGCAGCTTCTCGTGGGGGGGGTCCTACAATGAGCAGTTCTTC | CASSFSWGGSYNEQFF
NA | NA | TRBJ2-1 | TRBV21-1 | TGTGCCAGCGGTCAGCGTGGAGGGCTAGCAAATGAGCAGTTCTTC | CASGQRGGLANEQFF
NA | NA | TRBJ2-2 | TRBV14 | TGTGCCAGCAGCCAAGATACAGCCAAACCATGGGCCGGGGAGCTGTTTTTT | CASSQDTAKPWAGELFF
once | TRBD1 | TRBJ2-7 | TRBV28 | TGTGCCAGCAGTTTCTTGGACAGGGGGTCCTACGAGCAGTACTTC | CASSFLDRGSYEQYF
NA | NA | TRBJ1-3 | TRBV4-1 | TGCGCCAGCAGCCAAGTTTTAGGGTCCTCTGGAAACACCATATATTTT | CASSQVLGSSGNTIYF
NA | TRBD1 | TRBJ2-7 | TRBV28 | TGTGCCAGCACCTCCCCCGGACAGGGGGCCTACGAGCAGTACTTC | CASTSPGQGAYEQYF
NA | NA | TRBJ2-3 | TRBV7-9 | TGTGCCAGCAGCTTCGTAGTGGGGCCACTCAAAACTAGCACAGATACGCAGTATTTT | CASSFVVGPLKTSTDTQYF
NA | TRBD1 | TRBJ2-7 | TRBV28 | TGTGCCAGCAGTTCTCCACAGGGGATAAGGTACGAGCAGTACTTC | CASSSPQGIRYEQYF
NA | TRBD2 | TRBJ2-2 | TRBV19 | TGTGCCAGTAGCCCAGGGGTAGCGGGAACCGGGGAGCTGTTTTTT | CASSPGVAGTGELFF
NA | NA | TRBJ2-5 | TRBV19 | TGTGCCAGTAGTATACATGGAAAGCAAGAGACCCAGTACTTC | CASSIHGKQETQYF
NA | NA | TRBJ2-7 | TRBV11-1 | TGTGCCAGCAGCTTATCCCCAGATGGCGAGCAGTACTTC | CASSLSPDGEQYF
NA | TRBD1 | TRBJ2-6 | TRBV28 | TGTGCCAGCAGCCCCGGGACAGCGTCAGGGGCCAACGTCCTGACTTTC | CASSPGTASGANVLTF
NA | NA | TRBJ1-2 | TRBV29-1 | TGCAGCGTTGGCGGAGGATCAGAAAACTATGGCTACACCTTC | CSVGGGSENYGYTF
NA | TRBD2 | TRBJ2-1 | TRBV11-2 | TGTGCCAGCAGCTCGACATTAGCGGGGGGGCTCGATGAGCAGTTCTTC | CASSSTLAGGLDEQFF
NA | TRBD2 | TRBJ2-1 | TRBV5-1 | TGCGCCAGCAGCTTGGGTGGGACTATGGGCGATGAGCAGTTCTTC | CASSLGGTMGDEQFF
few | NA | TRBJ2-2 | TRBV11-1 | TGTGCCAGCAGCTCCTATCCCGACAGCACCGGGGAGCTGTTTTTT | CASSSYPDSTGELFF
once | NA | TRBJ2-2 | TRBV28 | TGTGCCAGCAAAACATGGGGGGCCGGCACCGGGGAGCTGTTTTTT | CASKTWGAGTGELFF